The 3 T cell receptor beta chains presented below share a single source sample, sequenced in a study of cytomegalovirus exposure and HLA in healthy donors. PCR was performed using 60 Vbeta and 13 Jbeta primers. Repertoires were generated with immunoSEQ multiplex PCR, while TCRdb's copy carries only in-frame clones and drops some. The repertoire consists of about 120,000 clones, with 77% occurring once and the leading ten covering 3.7%. The sequenced sample was PBMCs. The receptors derive from a human donor in good health.

This clone is a singleton in its sample. The V call is TRBV10-1, the J call TRBJ1-3; maybe TRBD1 (6 bases). Trimming left V 6 bases short and J 4 bases short, with 16 bases between. The CDR3 covers 15 residues. The germline gives CDR1 WNHNN, CDR2 SYGVQD (reference sequence). DNA of the CDR3: TGCGCCAGCAGCCCCGACAGGCGTGGAGGAAACACCATATATTTT. This codes for CASSPDRRGGNTIYF.

The chain carries TRBV19 and TRBJ1-5, with TRBD1 matching over 10 bases. V shed 6 bases and J 2 bases; nucleotides not matched to a gene: 4. The germline V gene encodes CDR1 LNHDA and CDR2 SQIVND (reference sequence). CDR3 size: 15 residues. CDR3 loop: CASRPGTGGNQPQHF. The CDR3 nucleotides are TGTGCCAGTAGACCCGGGACAGGGGGCAATCAGCCCCAGCATTTT.

The chain joins TRBV12-5 to TRBJ2-1, with D perhaps TRBD1 (7 bases). The V end lost 6 bases, the J end lost 4 bases, and 16 bases lay between the germline ends. The CDR3 spans 15 residues. The germline gives CDR1 LGHNT, CDR2 FRNRAP. CDR3 sequence reads: CASGGQPGSYNEQFF. The CDR3 coding sequence is TGTGCTAGTGGGGGACAGCCCGGGAGTTACAATGAGCAGTTCTTC.